The entry below gives a single T cell receptor beta chain sequence along with its context. Original methodology: For nucleated cells, counts were estimated from reference gene primer amplification. Repertoires were generated with immunoSEQ multiplex PCR, while TCRdb's copy carries only in-frame clones and drops some. The D gene and trimming were derived from the DNA, and the V and J assignments and clone size from that table. The data show some 110,000 clones, roughly nine tenths seen once. This record comes from a study of blood T cell repertoires in COVID-19. Study information: From T cells, B-cell-depleted T cells, or PBMCs came the material, which was cDNA or gDNA.

The source of this sequence is a man between 35 and 55 years old with acute or convalescent COVID-19. Sample: peripheral blood.

The CDR3 reads CASSLVQGGNEQFF. In DNA form, the CDR3 reads TGTGCCAGCAGCTTGGTTCAGGGGGGAAATGAGCAGTTCTTC. The V call is TRBV5-6, the J call TRBJ2-1, with D perhaps matching TRBD1 (7 bases). V lost 0 bases to trimming and J lost 7 bases, with 11 bases between them. CDR3 size: 14 residues. CDR1 is SGHDT, CDR2 YYEEEE, per germline.